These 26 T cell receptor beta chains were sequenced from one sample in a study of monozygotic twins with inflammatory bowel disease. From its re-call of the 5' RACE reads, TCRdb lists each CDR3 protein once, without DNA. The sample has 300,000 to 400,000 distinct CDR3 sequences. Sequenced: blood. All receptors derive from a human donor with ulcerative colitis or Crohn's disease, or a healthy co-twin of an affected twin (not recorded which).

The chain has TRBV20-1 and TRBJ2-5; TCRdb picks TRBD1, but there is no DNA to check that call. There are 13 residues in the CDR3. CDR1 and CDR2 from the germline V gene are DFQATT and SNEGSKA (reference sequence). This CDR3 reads CSAKGQSTETQYF.

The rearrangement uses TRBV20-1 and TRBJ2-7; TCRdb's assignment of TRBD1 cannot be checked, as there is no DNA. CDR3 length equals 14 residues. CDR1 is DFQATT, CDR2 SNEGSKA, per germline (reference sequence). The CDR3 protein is CSAIQQGFEYEQYF.

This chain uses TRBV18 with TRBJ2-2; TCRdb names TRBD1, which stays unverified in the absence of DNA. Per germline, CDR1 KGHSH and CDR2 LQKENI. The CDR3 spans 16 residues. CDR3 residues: CASSSDRDYNTGELFF.

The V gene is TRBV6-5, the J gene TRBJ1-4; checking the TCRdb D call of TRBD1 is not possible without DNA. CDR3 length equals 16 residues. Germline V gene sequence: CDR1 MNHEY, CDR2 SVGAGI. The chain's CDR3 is CASSSGEETGAEKLFF.

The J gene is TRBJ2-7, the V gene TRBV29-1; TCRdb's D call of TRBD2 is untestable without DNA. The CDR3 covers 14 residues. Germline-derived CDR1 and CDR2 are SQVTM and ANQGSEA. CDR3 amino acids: CSVVGSNSVHEQYF.

The CDR3 protein is CACKGGGDQPQHF. The rearrangement joins TRBV30 to TRBJ1-5; TCRdb's D call, TRBD1, is unchecked because there is no DNA. The germline V gene has CDR1 GTSNPN and CDR2 SVGIG (reference sequence). The CDR3 runs to 13 residues.

The CDR3 sequence is CASTGLSNQPQHF. The V gene is TRBV12-3 or TRBV12-4, the J gene TRBJ1-5. The CDR3 sequence is 13 residues long.

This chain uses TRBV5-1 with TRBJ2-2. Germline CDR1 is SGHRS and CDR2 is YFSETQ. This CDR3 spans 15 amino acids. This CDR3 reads CASSLPRQNTGELFF.

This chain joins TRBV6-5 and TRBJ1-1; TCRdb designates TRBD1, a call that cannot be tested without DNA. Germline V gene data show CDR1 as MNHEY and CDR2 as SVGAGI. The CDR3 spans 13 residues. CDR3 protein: CASTQGTFTEAFF.

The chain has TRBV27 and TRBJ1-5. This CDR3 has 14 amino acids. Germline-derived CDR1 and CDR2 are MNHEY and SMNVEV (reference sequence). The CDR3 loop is CASSYRDSGQPQHF.

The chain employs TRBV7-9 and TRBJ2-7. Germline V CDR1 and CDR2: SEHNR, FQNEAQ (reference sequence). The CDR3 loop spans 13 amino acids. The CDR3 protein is CASRMDGTYEQYF.

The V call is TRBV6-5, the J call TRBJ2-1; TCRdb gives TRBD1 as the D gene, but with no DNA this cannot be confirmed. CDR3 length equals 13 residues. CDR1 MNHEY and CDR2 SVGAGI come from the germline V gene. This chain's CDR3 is CASTILGGNEQFF.

CDR3 protein: CASREVGSYEQYF. This sequence joins TRBV12-3 or TRBV12-4 and TRBJ2-7. The length of the CDR3 is 13 residues.

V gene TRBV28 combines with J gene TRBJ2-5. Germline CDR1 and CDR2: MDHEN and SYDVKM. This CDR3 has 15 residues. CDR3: CASTSSGGYQETQYF.

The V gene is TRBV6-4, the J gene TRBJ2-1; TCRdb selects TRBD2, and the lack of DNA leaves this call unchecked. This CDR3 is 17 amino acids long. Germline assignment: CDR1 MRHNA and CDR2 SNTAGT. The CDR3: CASSDSQTSGSPNEQFF.

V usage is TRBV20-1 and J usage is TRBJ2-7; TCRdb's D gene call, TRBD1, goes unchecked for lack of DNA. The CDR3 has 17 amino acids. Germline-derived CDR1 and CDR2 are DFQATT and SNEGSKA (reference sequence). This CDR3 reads CSARDPLGAGWTYEQYF.

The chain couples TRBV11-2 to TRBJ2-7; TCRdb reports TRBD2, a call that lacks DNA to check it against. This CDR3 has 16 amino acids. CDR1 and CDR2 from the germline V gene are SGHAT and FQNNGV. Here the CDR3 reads CASSSVRYPFDYEQYF.

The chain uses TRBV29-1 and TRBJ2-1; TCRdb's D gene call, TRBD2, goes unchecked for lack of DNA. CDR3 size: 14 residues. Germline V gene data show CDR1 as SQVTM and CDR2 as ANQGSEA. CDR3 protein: CSVDLAGGGNEQFF.

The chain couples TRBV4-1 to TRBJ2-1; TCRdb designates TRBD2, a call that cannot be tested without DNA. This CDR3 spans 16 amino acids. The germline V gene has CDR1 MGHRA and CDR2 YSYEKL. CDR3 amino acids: CASSQGLPSSYNEQFF.

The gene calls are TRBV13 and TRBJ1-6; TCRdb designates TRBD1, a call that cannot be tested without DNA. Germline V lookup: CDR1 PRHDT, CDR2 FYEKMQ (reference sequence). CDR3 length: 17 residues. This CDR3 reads CASSLSRDRVYNSPLHF.

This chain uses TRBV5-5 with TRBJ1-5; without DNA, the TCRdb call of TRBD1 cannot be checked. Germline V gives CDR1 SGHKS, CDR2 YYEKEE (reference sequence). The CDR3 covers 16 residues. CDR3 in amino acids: CASSFAGSGQRQPQHF.

The CDR3 region is CASNQGPEQYF. This chain joins TRBV6-1 and TRBJ2-7; TCRdb lists TRBD1, though no DNA is available to test this call. The CDR3 contains 11 residues. Germline lookup yields CDR1 MNHNS and CDR2 SASEGT.

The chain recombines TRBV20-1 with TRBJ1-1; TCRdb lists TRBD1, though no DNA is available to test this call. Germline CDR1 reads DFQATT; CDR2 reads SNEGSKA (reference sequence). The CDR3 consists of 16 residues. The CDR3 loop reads CSAREVGGFPNTEAFF.

CDR3 region: CASRPWAGANVLTF. V and J are TRBV5-1 and TRBJ2-6; without DNA, the TCRdb call of TRBD1 cannot be checked. CDR1 and CDR2 from the germline V gene are SGHRS and YFSETQ. The CDR3 length is 14 residues.

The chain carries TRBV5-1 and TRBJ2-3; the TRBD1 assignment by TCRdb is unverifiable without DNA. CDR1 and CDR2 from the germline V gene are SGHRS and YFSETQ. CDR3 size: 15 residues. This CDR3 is CASSISGTTTDTQYF.

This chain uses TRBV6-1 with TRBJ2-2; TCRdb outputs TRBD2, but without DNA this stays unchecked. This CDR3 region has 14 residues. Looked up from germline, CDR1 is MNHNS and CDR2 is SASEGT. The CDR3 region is CASRGTSGAGELFF.